Given below is one T cell receptor (beta chain) in context. A junction end diverges from the germline sequence, so it may reflect a read error. Synthesis of cDNA used 5'RACE (with 10-nucleotide random UMIs). TCRdb re-analysed the 5' RACE reads in MiXCR, keeping a single row per CDR3 protein. The repertoire holds about 49,000 distinct CDR3 sequences, with under 15% as singletons. The data are from a study of neurological immune-mediated disorders. Regarding time point: longitudinal time-point 2. Per the germline V gene, CDR1 is SGHRS and CDR2 is YFSETQ. This CDR3 has 14 residues. The sequencing input was PBMCs. This receptor was obtained from a male donor with HTLV-1-associated myelopathy (HAM/TSP). The genes are TRBV5-1 and TRBJ1-2, with D possibly TRBD1 on 5 matching bases. As DNA, the CDR3 is TGCGCCAACAGCCCCGGGCGGGGGGACCATGGCTACACCTTC. Translated, it gives CANSPGRGDHGYTF.